This T cell receptor (beta chain) derives from a study of blood T cell repertoires in COVID-19. Study-wide context: From the United States, Italy and Spain came samples of acute and convalescent COVID-19. Sources were T cells, B-cell-depleted T cells, or PBMCs; the material itself was cDNA or gDNA.

The authors' processing: Researchers report that nucleated cell counts were estimated from reference gene primer amplification. Assay used: immunoSEQ multiplex PCR; TCRdb lists only in-frame clones, some missing. V and J calls and clone size are given by that table; D and trimming were obtained from the DNA. There are fewer than 150,000 clones in the sample; around 78% occur only once, and 11% lies in the top ten. The sequenced sample was peripheral blood. The receptor's source is a human donor in a cohort sampled during active COVID-19.

The CDR3: CASRRTGDTGELFF. CDR3 sequence (DNA): TGTGCCAGCAGGAGGACAGGGGACACCGGGGAGCTGTTTTTT. V usage is TRBV6-5 and J usage is TRBJ2-2; the match to TRBD1 covers 9 bases. Germline V lookup: CDR1 MNHEY, CDR2 SVGAGI. With V trimmed by 6 bases and J by 3 bases, 2 bases remained unmatched. CDR3 length: 14 amino acids.